This T cell receptor (beta chain) was identified in a study of shared clonotypes between healthy human individuals. On the study more broadly: Each donor's CD8 memory used one plate, CD8 naive two, each CD4 subset three.

Sequencing was performed with immunoSEQ multiplex PCR; in TCRdb, only in-frame clones are kept and a portion is missing. Altogether 2 million to 2.5 million clones are present, just over 90% being singletons, with the ten largest covering about 0.37%. Germline assignment: CDR1 SNHLY and CDR2 FYNNEI. The V and J ends lost 6 bases and 6 bases respectively, with 12 bases between them. The CDR3 has 13 amino acids. The chain employs TRBV2 and TRBJ2-1; D is unresolved. The sequence was obtained from a man younger than 30 in good health. Some clones in this sample may be carry-over from other donors' samples. The sequenced sample consisted of naive CD4+ T cells from PBMCs. The subset: CD45RA+ positively selected. In nucleotides, the CDR3 is TGTGCCAGCAGCGAAACGACGGGCAATGAGCAGTTCTTC. Amino acid sequence: CASSETTGNEQFF.